The next 5 T cell receptor beta chains were all read from a single sample in a study of neurological immune-mediated disorders. Each CDR3 protein gets one entry after TCRdb re-called the 5' RACE reads with MiXCR. The sample carries 67,000 or so distinct CDR3 sequences, roughly an eighth recorded once. Time point given: longitudinal time-point 1 (baseline). The sample consisted of PBMCs. The receptor source for this set is a female donor with HTLV-1-associated myelopathy (HAM/TSP).

This clonotype was recorded at least ten times. The J gene is TRBJ2-1, the V gene TRBV5-1; tentatively, D is TRBD2 (5 bases). CDR1 SGHRS and CDR2 YFSETQ come from the germline V gene. The V end lost 0 bases, the J end lost 4 bases, and 11 bases lay between the germline ends. The CDR3 has 15 residues. The DNA of the CDR3 is TGCGCCAGCAGCTTGGGACTCGCGGGTTACAATGAGCAGTTCTTC. The encoded protein is CASSLGLAGYNEQFF.

Ten or more counts support this clonotype. This chain connects TRBV9 to TRBJ2-5; D perhaps matches TRBD2 (7 bases). From germline, CDR1 is SGDLS and CDR2 YYNGEE. V was clipped by 0 bases and J by 0 bases, with 15 bases between them. There are 17 residues in the CDR3. This chain's CDR3 is CASSVGRTGGHQETQYF. In DNA, the CDR3 is TGTGCCAGCAGCGTAGGAAGGACGGGGGGCCACCAAGAGACCCAGTACTTC.

This clonotype was recorded many times. The J gene is TRBJ2-5, the V gene TRBV9, with 14 bases matching TRBD2. With V trimmed by 4 bases and J by 4 bases, 6 bases remained unmatched. Germline CDR1 and CDR2: SGDLS and YYNGEE. CDR3 length equals 16 residues. The chain's CDR3 is CASSRGTSGGGETQYF. Here the CDR3 DNA reads TGTGCCAGCAGCCGCGGGACTAGCGGGGGAGGAGAGACCCAGTACTTC. Variable domain in full (rest from reference TRBV9 and TRBJ2-5): DSGVTQTPKHLITATGQRVTLRCSPRSGDLSVYWYQQSLDQGLQFLIQYYNGEERAKGNILERFSAQQFPDLHSELNLSSLELGDSALYFCASSRGTSGGGETQYFGPGTRLLVL.

Concerning this clonotype itself: This clone may be a read error of a much larger clone one base away. The gene calls are TRBV6-5 and TRBJ1-1; possibly TRBD1 for D (6 bases). The CDR3 loop spans 15 amino acids. The germline V gene has CDR1 MNHEY and CDR2 SVGAGI. The CDR3 here is CVSSQPQGMNTEAFF. In nucleotides, the CDR3 is TGTGTCAGCAGTCAACCGCAGGGGATGAACACTGAAGCTTTCTTT.

The sample holds many counts of this clonotype. The gene calls are TRBV5-1 and TRBJ2-1; D is uncertain. The CDR3 covers 14 residues. Germline values: CDR1 SGHRS, CDR2 YFSETQ. The V gene lost 4 bases and the J gene lost 6 bases, with 14 bases spanning the gap. CDR3 in amino acids: CASSTQPIPNEQFF. The CDR3 DNA reads TGCGCCAGCAGCACCCAGCCCATCCCCAATGAGCAGTTCTTC.